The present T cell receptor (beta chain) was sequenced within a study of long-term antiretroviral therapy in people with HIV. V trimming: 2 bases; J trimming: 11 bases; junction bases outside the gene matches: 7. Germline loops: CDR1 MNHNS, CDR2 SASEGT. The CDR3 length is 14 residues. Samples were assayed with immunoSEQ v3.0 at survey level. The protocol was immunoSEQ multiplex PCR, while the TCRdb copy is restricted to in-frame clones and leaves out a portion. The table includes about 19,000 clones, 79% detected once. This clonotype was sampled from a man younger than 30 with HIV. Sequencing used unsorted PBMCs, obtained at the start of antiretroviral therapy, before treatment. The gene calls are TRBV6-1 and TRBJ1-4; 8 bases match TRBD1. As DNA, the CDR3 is TGTGCCAGCAGTGAATGGGGACAGGTATTGAAACTGTTTTTT. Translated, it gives CASSEWGQVLKLFF.